This T cell receptor (beta chain) was identified in a study of blood T cell repertoires in COVID-19 (dated by TCRdb to about 2020). At the level of the whole study: The collaborator samples originated in the United States, Italy and Spain and spanned the acute and convalescent phases of COVID-19. The material from the prospective study consisted of cDNA or gDNA derived from T cells, B-cell-depleted T cells, or PBMCs. The dataset comprised deeply sampled blood TCRbeta repertoires from subjects exposed to, actively infected with, or recovered from COVID-19. The repertoires were released in a freely available public database intended as a resource for research on the immune response to SARS-CoV-2. Samples came from the ongoing ImmuneRACE study (first 160 participants) plus 1,254 subjects from 6 global collaborators. A de-identified subject ID, COVID-19 status, age in years and sex were almost always included in the sample metadata. Where available, HLA class I and class II types were obtained from metadata supplied by the sample provider rather than from assay-based typing.

The CDR3 contains 16 residues, cysteine and phenylalanine counted. Only the CDR3 DNA stays, 48 bases, in frame from base 1. The germline V gene supplies CDR1 MDHEN and CDR2 SYDVKM. V is clipped by 4 bases and J by 0 bases, and the sequence between their germline boundaries is 16 bases long. The immunoSEQ Assay, a bias-controlled multiplex PCR, was used to amplify TCRbeta CDR3 regions from genomic DNA. The paper's processing steps were these. Nucleated cell counts per sample were estimated from amplification of reference gene primers within the assay. To quantify the absolute abundance of each unique TCRbeta CDR3 rearrangement, sequence reads were collapsed and filtered. Productive Simpson clonality was computed per sample as the square root of Simpson's diversity index over productive rearrangements. What TCRdb holds here is the immuneACCESS table cut down to in-frame rearrangements. Part of the clones is not present; checked against another copy, under half of the missing clones reflect an unresolved V gene, and the others are unexplained. Clone size and the V and J calls come from that table; the DNA yielded D and trimming. This sample lists around 99,000 clones; approximately 90% were detected once. Of the sample, approximately 1.1% falls within the top ten clones.

Here is what the overall study found, with its caveats: Clinical and demographic metadata were provided uncurated, with the amount varying by source and participant.

Whole blood was collected in K2EDTA tubes by collaborating institutions according to the institutions' own protocols. For TCRbeta analysis, collaborators shipped samples in one of three forms: frozen whole blood, isolated PBMCs, or DNA extracted from either of those sample types. Turning to this clone: The antigen it binds to is not known. Base quality data are lacking; no much larger clone is found one base away.

This sequence originates from a human donor in a cohort sampled during active COVID-19. Sample: peripheral blood. The chain couples TRBV28 to TRBJ2-7; the D gene is perhaps TRBD1, on 5 matching bases. In nucleotide form, the sequence is TGTGCCAGCAGTTCATACCCAGGGATTTACTCCTACGAGCAGTACTTC. Its protein is CASSSYPGIYSYEQYF.